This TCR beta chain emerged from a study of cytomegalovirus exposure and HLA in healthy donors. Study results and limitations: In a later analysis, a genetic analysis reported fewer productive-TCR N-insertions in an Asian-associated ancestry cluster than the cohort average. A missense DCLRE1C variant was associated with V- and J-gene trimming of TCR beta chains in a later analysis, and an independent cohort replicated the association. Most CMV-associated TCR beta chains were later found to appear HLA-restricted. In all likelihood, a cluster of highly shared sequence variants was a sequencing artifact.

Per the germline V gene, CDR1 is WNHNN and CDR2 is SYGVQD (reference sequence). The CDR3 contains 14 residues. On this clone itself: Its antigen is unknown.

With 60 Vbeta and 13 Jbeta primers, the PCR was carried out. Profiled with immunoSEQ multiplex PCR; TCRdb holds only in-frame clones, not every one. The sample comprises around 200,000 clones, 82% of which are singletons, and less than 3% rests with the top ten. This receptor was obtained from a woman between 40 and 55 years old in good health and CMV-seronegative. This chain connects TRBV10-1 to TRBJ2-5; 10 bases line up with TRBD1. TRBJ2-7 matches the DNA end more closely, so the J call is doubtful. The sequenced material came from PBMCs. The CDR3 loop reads CASRGTGAAYEQYF. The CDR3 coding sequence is TGCGCCAGCAGGGGGACAGGGGCCGCCTACGAGCAGTACTTC.